This TCR beta chain was captured in a study of beta chain features in type 1 diabetes. Trimming removed 2 bases from V and 3 bases from J, with 7 bases in between. The CDR3 length is 13 residues. Germline values: CDR1 SGHNT, CDR2 YENEEA. Expressed TCRB transcripts were sequenced after all isolated RNA was converted to cDNA. Produced via immunoSEQ multiplex PCR; TCRdb's table is partial and in-frame only. Among around 340,000 clones listed, 6.5% to 10% were seen once. The purity of all sorted populations exceeded 95%. This TCR derives from a woman younger than 30 in good health. This rearrangement joins TRBV11-3 to TRBJ1-1; D remains ambiguous. Sequenced: central memory CD4+ T cells from blood. CDR3 DNA sequence: TGTGCCAGCAGCTTAACCATCGACACTGAAGCTTTCTTT. Translating gives CASSLTIDTEAFF.